This T cell receptor (beta chain) emerged from a study of control samples from healthy donors and cancer patients. TCRdb keeps only in-frame clones here, not all; method: immunoSEQ multiplex PCR. The sample lists around 120,000 clones; approximately 92% were seen once. Germline CDR1 SGHRS, CDR2 YFSETQ. V shed 1 base and J shed 5 bases, with 15 bases lying between them. There are 15 residues in the CDR3. The rearrangement joins TRBV5-1 to TRBJ2-5; tentatively, D is TRBD1 (6 bases). Input material: PBMCs. This sequence was found in a woman aged 45-65 years with colorectal cancer. The CDR3 DNA is TGCGCCAGCAGCTTGAGGGGGTGGTGGCAGGAGACCCAGTACTTC. Amino acid sequence: CASSLRGWWQETQYF.